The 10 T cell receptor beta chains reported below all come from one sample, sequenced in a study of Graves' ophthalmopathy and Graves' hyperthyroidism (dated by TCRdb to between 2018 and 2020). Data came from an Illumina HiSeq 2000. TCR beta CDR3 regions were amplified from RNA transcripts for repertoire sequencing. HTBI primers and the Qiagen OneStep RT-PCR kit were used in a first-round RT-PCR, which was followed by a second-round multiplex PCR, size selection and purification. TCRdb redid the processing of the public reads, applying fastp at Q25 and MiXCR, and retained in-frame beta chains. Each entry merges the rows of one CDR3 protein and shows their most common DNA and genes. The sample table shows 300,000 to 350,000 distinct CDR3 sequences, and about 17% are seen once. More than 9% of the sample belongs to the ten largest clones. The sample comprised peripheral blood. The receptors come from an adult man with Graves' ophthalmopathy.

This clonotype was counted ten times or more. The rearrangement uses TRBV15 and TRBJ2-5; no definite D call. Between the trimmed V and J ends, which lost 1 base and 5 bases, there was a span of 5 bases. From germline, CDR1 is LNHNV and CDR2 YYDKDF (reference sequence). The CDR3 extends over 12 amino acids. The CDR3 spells CATSRVGETQYF. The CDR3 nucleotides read TGTGCCACCAGCAGAGTCGGGGAGACCCAGTACTTC.

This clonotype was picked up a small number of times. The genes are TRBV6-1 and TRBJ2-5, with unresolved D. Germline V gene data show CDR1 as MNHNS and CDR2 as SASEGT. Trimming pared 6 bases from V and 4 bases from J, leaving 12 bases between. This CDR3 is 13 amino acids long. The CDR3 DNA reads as TGTGCCAGCAGGGGGTGGGCCACAGAGACCCAGTACTTC. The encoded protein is CASRGWATETQYF.

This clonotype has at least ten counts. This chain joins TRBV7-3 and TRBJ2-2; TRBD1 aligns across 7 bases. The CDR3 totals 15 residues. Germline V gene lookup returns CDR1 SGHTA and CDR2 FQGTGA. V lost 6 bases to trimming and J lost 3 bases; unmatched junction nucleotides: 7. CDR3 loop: CASSSQGMDTGELFF. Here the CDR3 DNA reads TGTGCCAGCAGTTCACAGGGGATGGACACCGGGGAGCTGTTTTTT.

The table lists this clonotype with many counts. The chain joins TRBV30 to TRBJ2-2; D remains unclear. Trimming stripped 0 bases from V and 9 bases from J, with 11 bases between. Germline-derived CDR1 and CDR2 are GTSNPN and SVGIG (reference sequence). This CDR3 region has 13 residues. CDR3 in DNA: TGTGCCTGGAGTGTGGGAAGCTTCAGGGAGCTGTTTTTT. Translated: CAWSVGSFRELFF. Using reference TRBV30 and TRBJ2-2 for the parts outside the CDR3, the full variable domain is SQTIHQWPATLVQPVGSPLSLECTVEGTSNPNLYWYRQAAGRGLQLLFYSVGIGQISSEVPQNLSASRPQDRQFILSSKKLLLSDSGFYLCAWSVGSFRELFFGEGSRLTVL.

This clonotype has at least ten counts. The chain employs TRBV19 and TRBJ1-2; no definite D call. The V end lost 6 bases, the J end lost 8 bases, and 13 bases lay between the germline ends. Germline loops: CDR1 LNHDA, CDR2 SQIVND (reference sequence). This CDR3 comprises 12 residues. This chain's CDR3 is CASSDKRRGYTF. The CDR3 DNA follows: TGTGCCAGTAGCGACAAGAGAAGGGGCTACACCTTC.

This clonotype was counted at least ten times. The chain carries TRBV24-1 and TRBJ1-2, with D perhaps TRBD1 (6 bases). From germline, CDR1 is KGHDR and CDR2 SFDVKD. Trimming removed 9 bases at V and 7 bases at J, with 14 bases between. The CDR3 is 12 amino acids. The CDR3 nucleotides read TGTGCCACCGCCGACAGGAGAGTTGGCTACACCTTC. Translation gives CATADRRVGYTF.

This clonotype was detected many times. CDR3 sequence reads: CASTESRGLAKNIQYF. CDR3 coding DNA: TGTGCCAGCACTGAATCAAGGGGCTTAGCCAAAAACATTCAGTACTTC. The chain recombines TRBV28 with TRBJ2-4, with a weak D call TRBD1 (5 bases). CDR1 is MDHEN and CDR2 is SYDVKM in the germline V gene. With 7 bases removed from V and 0 bases from J, the gap between germline ends came to 16 bases. The CDR3 loop spans 16 amino acids.

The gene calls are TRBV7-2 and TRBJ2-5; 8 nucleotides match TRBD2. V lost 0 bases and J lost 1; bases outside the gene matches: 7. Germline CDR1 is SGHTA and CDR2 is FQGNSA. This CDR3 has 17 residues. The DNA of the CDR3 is TGTGCCAGCAGCTTAGCGAACACAGCGGGAGTCCAAGAGACCCAGTACTTC. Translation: CASSLANTAGVQETQYF.

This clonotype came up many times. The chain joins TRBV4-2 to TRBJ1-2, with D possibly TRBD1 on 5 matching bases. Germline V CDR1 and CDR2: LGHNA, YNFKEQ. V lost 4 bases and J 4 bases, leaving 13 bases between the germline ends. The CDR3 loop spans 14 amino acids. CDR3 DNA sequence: TGTGCCAGCAGCCTATCGACAGTGGGCTATGGCTACACCTTC. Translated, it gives CASSLSTVGYGYTF.

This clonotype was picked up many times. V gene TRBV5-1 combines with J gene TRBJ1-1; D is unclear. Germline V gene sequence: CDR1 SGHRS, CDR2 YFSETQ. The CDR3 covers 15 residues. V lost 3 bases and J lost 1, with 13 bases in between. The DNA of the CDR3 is TGCGCCAGCAGCTGGCGGAGGGCCGCGAACACTGAAGCTTTCTTT. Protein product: CASSWRRAANTEAFF. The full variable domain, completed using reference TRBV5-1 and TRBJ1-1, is KAGVTQTPRYLIKTRGQQVTLSCSPISGHRSVSWYQQTPGQGLQFLFEYFSETQRNKGNFPGRFSGRQFSNSRSEMNVSTLELGDSALYLCASSWRRAANTEAFFGQGTRLTVV.